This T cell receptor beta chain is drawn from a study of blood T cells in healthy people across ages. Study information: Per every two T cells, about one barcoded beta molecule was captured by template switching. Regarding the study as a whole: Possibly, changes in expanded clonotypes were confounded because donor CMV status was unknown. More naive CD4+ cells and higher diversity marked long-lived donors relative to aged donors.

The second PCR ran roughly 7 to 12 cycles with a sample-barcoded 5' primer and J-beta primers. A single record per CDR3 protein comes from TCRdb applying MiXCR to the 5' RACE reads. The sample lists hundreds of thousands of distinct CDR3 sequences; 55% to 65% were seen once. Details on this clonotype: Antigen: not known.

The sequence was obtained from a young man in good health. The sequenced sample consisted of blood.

The DNA for the CDR3 is TGCGCCAGCAGCCAAGATAGCAGGGGTGGCACAGATACGCAGTATTTT. The encoded protein is CASSQDSRGGTDTQYF. V and J are TRBV4-3 and TRBJ2-3, with D possibly matching TRBD1 (6 bases). The CDR3 length is 16 residues. CDR1 is LGHNA, CDR2 YSLEER, per germline. V dropped 0 bases and J dropped 1 base, with 11 bases sitting between them.